Shown below are 21 T cell receptor beta chains from a single sample sequenced in a study of OX40 agonist ivuxolimab in advanced cancers. Data came from immunoSEQ multiplex PCR; TCRdb stores just in-frame clones and leaves some out. The table lists around 86,000 clones, around 91% of them singletons. Sequencing used CD4+ or CD8+ T cells sorted from blood, obtained in a trial of the OX40 agonist ivuxolimab. The receptor set was obtained from an adult with an advanced solid tumor such as melanoma, head and neck, liver or kidney cancer.

Concerning this clone itself: Other nucleotide sequences in the sample specify the same CDR3. The chain uses TRBV30 and TRBJ2-1; TRBD2 agrees at 10 bases. The junction had 6 bases not matched to a gene; V was cut back by 2 bases and J by 5 bases. Germline V CDR1 and CDR2: GTSNPN, SVGIG (reference sequence). This CDR3 region has 15 residues. The CDR3 here is CAWSWGTSVNNEQFF. Written as DNA, the CDR3 is TGTGCCTGGAGTTGGGGGACTAGCGTTAACAATGAGCAGTTCTTC.

The V and J genes are TRBV9 and TRBJ2-3, with 7 bases that match TRBD1. Germline CDR1 and CDR2: SGDLS and YYNGEE. The CDR3 loop spans 17 amino acids. V shed 1 base, J shed 3 bases, and the junction held 11 bases outside the gene matches. This CDR3 is CASSVRGRSEKTDTQYF. CDR3 sequence (DNA): TGTGCCAGCAGCGTAAGGGGGCGATCGGAGAAAACAGATACGCAGTATTTT.

The chain is built from TRBV5-1 and TRBJ1-1; D is perhaps TRBD1 (5 bases). CDR1 and CDR2 from the germline V gene are SGHRS and YFSETQ. Trimming removed 4 bases at V and 5 bases at J, with 12 bases between. CDR3 length: 13 residues. This CDR3 reads CASSLGRETEAFF. The CDR3 region has the DNA TGCGCCAGCAGCCTGGGACGGGAAACTGAAGCTTTCTTT.

This rearrangement joins TRBV30 to TRBJ2-1, with D possibly being TRBD1 (6 bases). The V end was cut by 2 bases, the J end by 4 bases, with 12 bases between. There are 14 residues in the CDR3. CDR1 and CDR2 from the germline V gene are GTSNPN and SVGIG (reference sequence). The CDR3: CAWSLAGAYNEQFF. CDR3 nucleotide sequence: TGTGCCTGGAGTCTTGCAGGGGCTTACAATGAGCAGTTCTTC.

The chain is built from TRBV6-4 and TRBJ2-2; the D call may be TRBD1 or TRBD2 (6 bases each). V lost 2 bases and J 4 bases, leaving 8 bases between the germline ends. The CDR3 covers 14 residues. Germline V gene sequence: CDR1 MRHNA, CDR2 SNTAGT. The CDR3 region has the DNA TGTGCCAGCAGTGACAGGGGGGCCACCGGGGAGCTGTTTTTT. Translated: CASSDRGATGELFF.

The count of this clone is one. The chain carries TRBV7-9 and TRBJ1-5; no definite D call. Looked up from germline, CDR1 is SEHNR and CDR2 is FQNEAQ (reference sequence). V was cut by 1 base and J by 1 base, with 8 bases left in between. The CDR3 sequence is 15 residues long. The CDR3 is CASSLGSRSNQPQHF. Written as DNA, the CDR3 is TGTGCCAGCAGCTTAGGCTCTCGGAGCAATCAGCCCCAGCATTTT.

This chain links TRBV4-2 with TRBJ2-2; the match to TRBD2 covers 12 bases. Germline CDR1 reads LGHNA; CDR2 reads YNFKEQ. Germline trimming cut 0 bases from V and 2 bases from J; bases unmatched to any gene: 13. There are 21 residues in the CDR3. CDR3 sequence (DNA): TGTGCCAGCAGCCAAGAGGTGAGGGCCCAGGGACTAGCGGGCAACACCGGGGAGCTGTTTTTT. This gives the protein CASSQEVRAQGLAGNTGELFF.

The chain links TRBV7-9 to TRBJ2-4; D not resolved. This CDR3 comprises 13 residues. Germline CDR1 is SEHNR and CDR2 is FQNEAQ (reference sequence). The V end was cut by 2 bases, the J end by 4 bases, with 6 bases between. The CDR3: CASSLTQKNIQYF. CDR3 coding DNA: TGTGCCAGCAGCTTAACCCAGAAAAACATTCAGTACTTC.

The chain links TRBV4-3 to TRBJ2-7; 11 nucleotides align to TRBD1. The length of the CDR3 is 22 residues. V was clipped by 0 bases and J by 3 bases; unmatched bases: 22. CDR1 is LGHNA, CDR2 YSLEER, per germline. CDR3 nucleotide sequence: TGCGCCAGCAGCCAAGAAAGGGTTCCGGACAGGGGGCGGATCGGCCTAAGCTACGAGCAGTACTTC. It translates to CASSQERVPDRGRIGLSYEQYF.

The chain combines TRBV11-2 with TRBJ2-7, with 10 bases matching TRBD2. The V gene end was trimmed by 1 base and the J gene end by 2 bases; junction bases not matched to a gene: 5. Germline V lookup: CDR1 SGHAT, CDR2 FQNNGV. This CDR3 spans 16 amino acids. The CDR3 nucleotides read TGTGCCAGCAGCTTAGGGATACTAGCGGGACCCTACGAGCAGTACTTC. It encodes CASSLGILAGPYEQYF.

This chain connects TRBV21-1 to TRBJ1-5. TRBV21-1 is a known pseudogene. This CDR3 contains 14 residues. The CDR3 region has the DNA TGTGCCAGCAGCCCCTCTCGCGCCAATCAGCCCCAGCATTTT. This translates into CASSPSRANQPQHF.

The chain links TRBV7-2 to TRBJ1-4; D not certain. Germline CDR1 SGHTA, CDR2 FQGNSA. The ends were cut back, 5 bases at V and 7 bases at J, with 17 bases in the middle. The CDR3 loop spans 15 amino acids. CDR3 in DNA: TGTGCCAGCAGCATAGACCTCACTTGGAGTGAAAAACTGTTTTTT. Amino acid sequence: CASSIDLTWSEKLFF.

The rearrangement joins TRBV5-4 to TRBJ1-2; D gene uncertain. Germline V lookup: CDR1 SGHNT, CDR2 YYREEE (reference sequence). The CDR3 sequence is 13 residues long. Trimming removed 1 base from V and 7 bases from J, with 11 bases in between. Here the CDR3 reads CASSLYSEGGYTF. The CDR3 coding sequence is TGTGCCAGCAGCTTGTACTCGGAGGGTGGCTACACCTTC.

To note about this clone: The same CDR3 arises from other DNA sequences in this sample as well. The CDR3, as DNA: TGCAGTGCTAGAGTGGGAGAGACCCAGTACTTC. It codes for CSARVGETQYF. The gene calls are TRBV20-1 and TRBJ2-5; D remains unclear. In germline, CDR1 is DFQATT, CDR2 SNEGSKA (reference sequence). The V and J ends lost 1 base and 4 bases respectively, with 4 bases between them. The CDR3 length is 11 residues.

V gene TRBV18 combines with J gene TRBJ1-1; 7 positions agree with TRBD1. V shed 6 bases and J 1 base; nucleotides not matched to a gene: 5. The CDR3 contains 14 residues. Germline V gene lookup returns CDR1 KGHSH and CDR2 LQKENI. CDR3 loop: CASSLDRTNTEAFF. The CDR3 DNA follows: TGTGCCAGCTCCTTGGACAGGACGAACACTGAAGCTTTCTTT.

V gene TRBV4-1 combines with J gene TRBJ2-7; 11 bases line up with TRBD2. The junction had 3 bases not matched to a gene; V was cut back by 2 bases and J by 3 bases. CDR1 and CDR2 (germline): MGHRA, YSYEKL. The CDR3 length is 15 residues. The CDR3 DNA reads TGCGCCAGCAGCCAATCCGGACTAGCGGGCTACGAGCAGTACTTC. This sequence encodes CASSQSGLAGYEQYF.

This clone was picked up one time. The chain uses TRBV6-5 and TRBJ1-2, with TRBD1 matching 9 bases. The CDR3 is 16 residues long. Per germline, CDR1 MNHEY and CDR2 SVGAGI. V trimming: 2 bases; J trimming: 4 bases; junction bases outside the gene matches: 8. As DNA, the CDR3 is TGTGCCAGCAGTTACACATCAACAGGGGGCGGCTATGGCTACACCTTC. As protein: CASSYTSTGGGYGYTF.

The V call is TRBV5-4, the J call TRBJ2-3, with 8 positions matching TRBD2. Germline CDR1 and CDR2: SGHNT and YYREEE (reference sequence). This CDR3 spans 16 amino acids. After removal of 4 bases from V and 4 bases from J, the junction contained 11 bases not matched to a gene. This chain's CDR3 is CASSRGGGSVPDTQYF. In nucleotides, the CDR3 is TGTGCCAGCAGCCGGGGGGGCGGGAGTGTACCAGATACGCAGTATTTT.

The chain carries TRBV5-4 and TRBJ2-7; possibly TRBD1 for D (6 bases). The CDR3 is 15 amino acids. V was cut by 4 bases and J by 2 bases, with 16 bases left in between. Germline V gene data show CDR1 as SGHNT and CDR2 as YYREEE (reference sequence). This CDR3 reads CASSPAGTTTYEQYF. CDR3 nucleotides: TGTGCCAGCAGCCCCGCCGGGACAACGACCTACGAGCAGTACTTC.

This clone showed up just once. The chain combines TRBV30 with TRBJ2-7; D assignment may be TRBD1 or TRBD2 (5 bases each). The CDR3 contains 15 residues. Germline values: CDR1 GTSNPN, CDR2 SVGIG (reference sequence). The V and J ends lost 0 bases and 2 bases respectively, with 14 bases between them. The CDR3 loop is CAWSVKTRGTYEQYF. In DNA form, the CDR3 reads TGTGCCTGGAGTGTCAAAACCCGGGGCACCTACGAGCAGTACTTC.

The chain couples TRBV6-6 to TRBJ2-5; perhaps D is TRBD1 or TRBD2 (5 bases each). The CDR3 contains 16 residues. V dropped 6 bases and J dropped 7 bases, with 24 bases sitting between them. Germline V gene sequence: CDR1 MNHNY, CDR2 SVGAGI (reference sequence). CDR3: CASREPGPPGPGTQYF. In nucleotides, the CDR3 is TGTGCCAGCAGAGAACCGGGACCGCCGGGGCCGGGGACCCAGTACTTC.